This T cell receptor (beta chain) is drawn from a study of T-cell memory formation after mild COVID-19. There are 11 residues in the CDR3. Between the trimmed V and J ends, which lost 10 bases and 5 bases, there was a span of 11 bases. The germline V gene encodes CDR1 SNHLY and CDR2 FYNNEI. Findings of the study overall: Shrinking CD4+ clones resided mostly in CM and EM, and CD8+ ones in EMRA.

Constant-segment primers were used for 5'RACE, and the resulting TCR alpha and TCR beta cDNA libraries carried sample barcodes and UMIs. Each CDR3 protein gets one entry after TCRdb re-called the 5' RACE reads with MiXCR. Of around 65,000 distinct CDR3 sequences listed, 9% to 9.5% are singletons. This clonotype was observed a few times. Its antigen is unidentified. The chain uses TRBV2 and TRBJ1-1; D ambiguous. Sequencing was done on a sample of PBMCs or a T cell subset sorted from them (not recorded which). This clonotype was sampled from a man between 18 and 29 years old who had mild COVID-19 (a few samples of this study predate the infection). Cell type and time point are not known. CDR3 protein: CATERETEAFF. The CDR3 region has the DNA TGTGCCACCGAGCGGGAAACTGAAGCTTTCTTT. The full variable domain, completed using reference TRBV2 and TRBJ1-1, is EPEVTQTPSHQVTQMGQEVILRCVPISNHLYFYWYRQILGQKVEFLVSFYNNEISEKSEIFDDQFSVERPDGSNFTLKIRSTKLEDSAMYFCATERETEAFFGQGTRLTVV.